What follows are 13 T cell receptor beta chains derived from one specimen sequenced in a study of shared clonotypes between healthy human individuals (dated by TCRdb to 2018 to 2020). The library was made by the immunoSEQ multiplex PCR assay. This immuneACCESS table, as held by TCRdb, lists in-frame sequences with V and J called but not all clones. Of the missing ones, under half trace to an unresolved V gene in checked studies; the others have no known cause. This sample lists over a million clones; 75% were detected once. The ten largest account for over 1.3% of the sample. The sequencing sample was made of memory CD4+ T cells sorted from blood. The cell subset or site label here, explained by the study, means: CD45RA-negative fraction. These receptor sequences come from a man between 18 and 35 years old in good health.

This chain connects TRBV5-4 to TRBJ1-4; D is unclear. V dropped 3 bases and J dropped 7 bases, with 7 bases sitting between them. Per germline, CDR1 SGHNT and CDR2 YYREEE (reference sequence). This CDR3 spans 12 amino acids. The CDR3 nucleotides read TGTGCCAGCAGCTCGACCGGTGAAAAACTGTTTTTT. It specifies CASSSTGEKLFF.

The chain has TRBV7-2 and TRBJ1-2, with a tentative D call TRBD1 (5 bases). Germline V gene data show CDR1 as SGHTA and CDR2 as FQGNSA. The V end lost 2 bases, the J end lost 5 bases, and 15 bases lay between the germline ends. The CDR3 has 15 residues. CDR3 residues: CASSLSGKGYYGYTF. CDR3 in DNA: TGTGCCAGCAGCTTATCGGGCAAGGGGTATTATGGCTACACCTTC.

This chain links TRBV9 with TRBJ2-7; 7 bases agree with TRBD2. With V trimmed by 0 bases and J by 2 bases, 5 bases remained unmatched. The germline gives CDR1 SGDLS, CDR2 YYNGEE. The CDR3 is made up of 15 amino acids. The CDR3 coding sequence is TGTGCCAGCAGCGTAGCAGGGACTAAAACCTACGAGCAGTACTTC. Translating it yields CASSVAGTKTYEQYF. Full variable domain (rest looked up from reference TRBV9 and TRBJ2-7): DSGVTQTPKHLITATGQRVTLRCSPRSGDLSVYWYQQSLDQGLQFLIQYYNGEERAKGNILERFSAQQFPDLHSELNLSSLELGDSALYFCASSVAGTKTYEQYFGPGTRLTVT.

This clone was seen only once. The genes are TRBV5-6 and TRBJ2-1; 12 bases fit TRBD2. The CDR3 runs 19 residues. Per the germline V gene, CDR1 is SGHDT and CDR2 is YYEEEE. Losses at the gene ends were 4 bases for V and 0 bases for J; bases not matched to a gene: 11. CDR3 amino acids: CASSPNPGLAGSSYNEQFF. CDR3 nucleotide sequence: TGTGCCAGCAGCCCAAACCCGGGACTAGCGGGCAGCTCCTACAATGAGCAGTTCTTC.

The chain has TRBV7-8 and TRBJ2-2; maybe TRBD1 (6 bases). V gave up 4 bases and J gave up 0 bases, with 12 bases separating them. The length of the CDR3 is 16 residues. Germline assignment: CDR1 SGHVS and CDR2 FQNEAQ. CDR3 coding DNA: TGTGCCAGCAGCTCACAGGGTAGGGCGAACACCGGGGAGCTGTTTTTT. It is translated as CASSSQGRANTGELFF.

Details on this clone: This specimen includes other DNA sequences encoding the same CDR3. The chain combines TRBV6-5 with TRBJ2-7; 12 bases map to TRBD2. The CDR3 is made up of 14 amino acids. V gave up 6 bases and J gave up 2 bases; unmatched junction bases: 2. Germline V lookup: CDR1 MNHEY, CDR2 SVGAGI. The CDR3 sequence: CASSRLAGAYEQYF. CDR3 sequence (DNA): TGTGCCAGCAGCCGACTAGCGGGAGCCTACGAGCAGTACTTC.

The table lists this clone with many counts. Other DNA sequences from this sample encode an identical CDR3 as well. The chain uses TRBV19 and TRBJ2-7; D ambiguous. The CDR3 covers 13 residues. Trimming removed 6 bases at V and 1 base at J, with 10 bases between. CDR1 and CDR2 (germline): LNHDA, SQIVND (reference sequence). The CDR3 region has the DNA TGTGCCAGTAGCCTGGACGGGTCCTACGAGCAGTACTTC. Its protein is CASSLDGSYEQYF.

Of note for this clone: A read error is the likely source, as a far larger clone sits one nucleotide away. The rearrangement uses TRBV6-6 and TRBJ2-7; D is perhaps TRBD2 (6 bases). This CDR3 has 14 amino acids. Germline CDR1 reads MNHNY; CDR2 reads SVGAGI (reference sequence). Written as DNA, the CDR3 is TGTGCCAGCAGTTACTCTAGCGGCTCCTACGAGCAGTGCTTC. It encodes CASSYSSGSYEQCF.

On this clone: In the same sample, other DNA sequences code for this CDR3. The chain carries TRBV28 and TRBJ1-2; D perhaps matches TRBD1 (5 bases). V was cut by 3 bases and J by 5 bases, with 7 bases left in between. Germline CDR1 MDHEN, CDR2 SYDVKM. The CDR3 has 12 amino acids. As DNA, the CDR3 is TGTGCCAGCAGTTTTGGGGGGTATGGCTACACCTTC. It specifies CASSFGGYGYTF.

The chain couples TRBV10-3 to TRBJ1-6, with TRBD1 as a possible D gene (6 bases). There are 15 residues in the CDR3. Germline V gene sequence: CDR1 ENHRY, CDR2 SYGVKD. Trimming took 11 bases from V and 7 from J, leaving 21 bases between them. CDR3 sequence: CAVRDTNAENSPLHF. The CDR3 coding sequence is TGTGCCGTCCGGGACACCAACGCAGAAAATTCACCCCTCCACTTT.

As concerns this clone: This CDR3 is also generated by other DNA sequences in the sample. This sequence joins TRBV5-1 and TRBJ2-1; D uncertain. Germline values: CDR1 SGHRS, CDR2 YFSETQ. This CDR3 contains 12 residues. Trimming pared 2 bases from V and 5 bases from J, leaving 5 bases between. For the CDR3, the DNA is TGCGCCAGCAGCTTAGGTCACAATGAGCAGTTCTTC. Its protein is CASSLGHNEQFF.

The chain has TRBV9 and TRBJ1-6; 8 nucleotides align to TRBD1. The CDR3 has 15 residues. Germline loops: CDR1 SGDLS, CDR2 YYNGEE. After removal of 4 bases from V and 7 bases from J, the junction contained 7 bases not matched to a gene. This CDR3 is CASSLDPGGNSPLHF. The CDR3 DNA reads as TGTGCCAGCAGCCTTGACCCAGGGGGCAATTCACCCCTCCACTTT. Complete variable domain (other parts from reference TRBV9 and TRBJ1-6): DSGVTQTPKHLITATGQRVTLRCSPRSGDLSVYWYQQSLDQGLQFLIQYYNGEERAKGNILERFSAQQFPDLHSELNLSSLELGDSALYFCASSLDPGGNSPLHFGNGTRLTVT.

This chain uses TRBV5-1 with TRBJ2-3; 8 positions match TRBD2. CDR1 is SGHRS and CDR2 is YFSETQ in the germline V gene. The trim removed 4 bases at V and 2 bases at J, leaving 6 bases unmatched. The CDR3 totals 15 residues. The CDR3 nucleotides are TGCGCCAGCAGCCACGGGGGGGTAAACACAGATACGCAGTATTTT. It specifies CASSHGGVNTDTQYF.